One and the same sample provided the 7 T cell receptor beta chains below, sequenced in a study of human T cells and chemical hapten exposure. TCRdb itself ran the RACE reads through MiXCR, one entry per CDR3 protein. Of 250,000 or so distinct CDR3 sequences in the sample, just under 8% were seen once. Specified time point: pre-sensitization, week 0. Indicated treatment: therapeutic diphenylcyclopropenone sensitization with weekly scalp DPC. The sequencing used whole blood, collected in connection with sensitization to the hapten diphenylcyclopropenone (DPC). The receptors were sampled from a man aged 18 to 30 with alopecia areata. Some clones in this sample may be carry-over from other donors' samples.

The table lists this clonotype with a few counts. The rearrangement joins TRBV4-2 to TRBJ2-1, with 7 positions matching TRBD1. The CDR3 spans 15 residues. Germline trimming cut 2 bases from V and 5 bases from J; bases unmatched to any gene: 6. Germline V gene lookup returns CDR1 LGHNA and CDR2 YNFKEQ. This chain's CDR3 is CASSQNWGTDNEQFF. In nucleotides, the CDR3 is TGTGCCAGCAGCCAAAATTGGGGGACAGACAATGAGCAGTTCTTC.

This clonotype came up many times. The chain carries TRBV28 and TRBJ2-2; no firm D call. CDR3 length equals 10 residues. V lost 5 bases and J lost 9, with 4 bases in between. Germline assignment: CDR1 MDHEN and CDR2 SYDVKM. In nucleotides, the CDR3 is TGTGCCAGCAGTGGTTGGGAGCTGTTTTTT. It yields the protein CASSGWELFF. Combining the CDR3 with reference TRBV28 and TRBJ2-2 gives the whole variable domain DVKVTQSSRYLVKRTGEKVFLECVQDMDHENMFWYRQDPGLGLRLIYFSYDVKMKEKGDIPEGYSVSREKKERFSLILESASTNQTSMYLCASSGWELFFGEGSRLTVL.

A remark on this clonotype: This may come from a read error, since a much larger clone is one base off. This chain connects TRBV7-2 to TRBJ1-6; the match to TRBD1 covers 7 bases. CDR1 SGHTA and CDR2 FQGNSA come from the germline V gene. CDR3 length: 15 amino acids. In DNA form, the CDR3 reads TGTGCCAGCAGCTTAGGAGAAGGGGGCCGTTCATCCCTCCACTTT. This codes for CASSLGEGGRSSLHF. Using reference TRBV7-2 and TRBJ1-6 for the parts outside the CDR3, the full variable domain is GAGVSQSPSNKVTEKGKDVELRCDPISGHTALYWYRQSLGQGLEFLIYFQGNSAPDKSGLPSDRFSAERTGGSVSTLTIQRTQQEDSAVYLCASSLGEGGRSSLHFGNGTRLTVT.

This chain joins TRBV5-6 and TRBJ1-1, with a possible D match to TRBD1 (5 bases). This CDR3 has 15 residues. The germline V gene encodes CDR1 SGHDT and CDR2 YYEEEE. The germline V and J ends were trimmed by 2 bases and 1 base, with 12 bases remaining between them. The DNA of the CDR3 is TGTGCCAGCAGCTTCTGGGGGGACCGGAACACTGAAGCTTTCTTT. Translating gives CASSFWGDRNTEAFF.

CDR3 amino acids: CASSRDPGQGNNEQFF. The CDR3 coding sequence is TGTGCCAGCAGCCGAGACCCGGGACAGGGCAACAATGAGCAGTTCTTC. The V call is TRBV7-2, the J call TRBJ2-1; 9 positions agree with TRBD1. The CDR3 spans 16 residues. Germline V gene data show CDR1 as SGHTA and CDR2 as FQGNSA. V gave up 5 bases and J gave up 5 bases; unmatched junction bases: 10.

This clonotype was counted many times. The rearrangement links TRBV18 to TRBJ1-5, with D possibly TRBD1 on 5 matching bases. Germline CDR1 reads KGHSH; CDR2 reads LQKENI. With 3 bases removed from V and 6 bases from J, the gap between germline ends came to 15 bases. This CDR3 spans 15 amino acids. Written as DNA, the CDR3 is TGTGCCAGCTCACCGGTTGCAGGGATGGGTCAGCCCCAGCATTTT. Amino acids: CASSPVAGMGQPQHF. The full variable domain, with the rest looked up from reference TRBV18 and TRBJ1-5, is NAGVMQNPRHLVRRRGQEARLRCSPMKGHSHVYWYRQLPEEGLKFMVYLQKENIIDESGMPKERFSAEFPKEGPSILRIQQVVRGDSAAYFCASSPVAGMGQPQHFGDGTRLSIL.

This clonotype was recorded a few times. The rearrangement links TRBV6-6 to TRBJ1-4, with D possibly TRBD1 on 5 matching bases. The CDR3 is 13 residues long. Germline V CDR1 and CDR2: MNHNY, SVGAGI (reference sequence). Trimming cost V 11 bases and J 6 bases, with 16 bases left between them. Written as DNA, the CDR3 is TGTGCCGTAGCCCCGGACATGGATGAAAAACTGTTTTTT. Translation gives CAVAPDMDEKLFF.